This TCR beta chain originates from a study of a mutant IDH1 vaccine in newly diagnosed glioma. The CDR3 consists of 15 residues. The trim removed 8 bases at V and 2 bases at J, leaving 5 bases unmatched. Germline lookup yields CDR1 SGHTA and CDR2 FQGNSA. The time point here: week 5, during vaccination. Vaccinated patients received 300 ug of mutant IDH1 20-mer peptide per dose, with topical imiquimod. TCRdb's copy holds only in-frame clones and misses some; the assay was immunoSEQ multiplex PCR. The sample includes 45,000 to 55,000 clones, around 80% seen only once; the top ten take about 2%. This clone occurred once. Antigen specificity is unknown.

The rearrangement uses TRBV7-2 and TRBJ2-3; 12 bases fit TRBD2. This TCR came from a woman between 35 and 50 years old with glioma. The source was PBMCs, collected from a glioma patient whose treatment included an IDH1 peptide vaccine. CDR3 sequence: CASLLAGGITDTQYF. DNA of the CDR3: TGTGCCAGCCTCCTAGCGGGGGGGATCACAGATACGCAGTATTTT.